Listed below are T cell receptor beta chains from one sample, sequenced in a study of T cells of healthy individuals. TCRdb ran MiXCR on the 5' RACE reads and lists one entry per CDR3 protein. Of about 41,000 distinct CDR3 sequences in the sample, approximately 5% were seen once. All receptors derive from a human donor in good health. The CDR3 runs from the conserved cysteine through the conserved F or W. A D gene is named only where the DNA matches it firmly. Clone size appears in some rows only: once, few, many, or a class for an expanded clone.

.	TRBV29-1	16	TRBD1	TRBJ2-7	CSVEEGDWGQGYEQYF	TGCAGCGTTGAAGAGGGGGATTGGGGACAGGGCTACGAGCAGTACTTC
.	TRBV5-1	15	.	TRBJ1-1	CASSLGQTVGTEAFF	TGCGCCAGCAGCTTGGGGCAGACGGTCGGCACTGAAGCTTTCTTT
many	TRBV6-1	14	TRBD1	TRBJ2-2	CASSETGGTGELFF	TGTGCCAGCAGTGAAACAGGGGGTACCGGGGAGCTGTTTTTT
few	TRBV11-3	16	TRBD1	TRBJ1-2	CASSLEGRQGVYGYTF	TGTGCCAGCAGCTTAGAGGGTCGCCAGGGGGTATATGGCTACACCTTC
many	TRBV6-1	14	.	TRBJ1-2	CASSEEVVNYGYTF	TGTGCCAGCAGTGAGGAGGTTGTGAACTATGGCTACACCTTC
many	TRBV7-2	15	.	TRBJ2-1	CASSSGGLAYNEQFF	TGTGCCAGCAGCTCGGGGGGCCTGGCCTACAATGAGCAGTTCTTC
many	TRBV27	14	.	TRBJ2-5	CASSSLSDFGTQYF	TGTGCCAGCAGCTCGCTTTCCGACTTCGGGACCCAGTACTTC
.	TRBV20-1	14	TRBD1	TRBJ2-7	CSARRDRDFSEQYF	TGCAGTGCTAGACGGGACAGGGATTTTTCCGAGCAGTACTTC
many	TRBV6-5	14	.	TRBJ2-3	CASSYSGRYDTQYF	TGTGCCAGCAGTTACAGTGGACGGTATGATACGCAGTATTTT
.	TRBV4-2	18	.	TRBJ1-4	CASSQVSGPLTDNEKLFF	TGTGCCAGCAGCCAAGTTTCGGGGCCTTTAACGGATAATGAAAAACTGTTTTTT
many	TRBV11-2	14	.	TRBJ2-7	CASSSLITGYEQYF	TGTGCCAGCAGCTCACTCATAACAGGGTACGAGCAGTACTTC
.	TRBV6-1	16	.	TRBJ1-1	CASSEEKGGSYTEAFF	TGTGCCAGCAGTGAAGAGAAGGGAGGATCCTACACTGAAGCTTTCTTT
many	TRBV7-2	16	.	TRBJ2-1	CASSLLGTSYYNEQFF	TGTGCCAGCAGCCTCTTGGGGACTTCATACTACAATGAGCAGTTCTTC
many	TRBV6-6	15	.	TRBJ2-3	CASSYSNTFTDTQYF	TGTGCCAGCAGTTACTCGAATACTTTCACAGATACGCAGTATTTT
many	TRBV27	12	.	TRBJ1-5	CASSLLGQPQHF	TGTGCCAGCAGTTTATTAGGCCAGCCCCAGCATTTT
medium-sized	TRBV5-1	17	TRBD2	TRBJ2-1	CASKTDPGLAGGNEQFF	TGCGCCAGCAAGACCGATCCGGGACTAGCGGGGGGCAATGAGCAGTTCTTC
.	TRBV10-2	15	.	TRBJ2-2	CASSETGPNTGELFF	TGCGCCAGCAGTGAGACAGGGCCGAACACCGGGGAGCTGTTTTTT
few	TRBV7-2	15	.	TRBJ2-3	CASSLPLAKADTQYF	TGTGCCAGCAGCTTACCCCTAGCGAAGGCAGATACGCAGTATTTT
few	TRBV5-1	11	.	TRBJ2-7	CASSFGGEQYF	TGCGCCAGCAGCTTCGGGGGTGAGCAGTACTTC
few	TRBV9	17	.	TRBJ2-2	CASSHNWGRGVTGELFF	TGTGCCAGCAGCCACAACTGGGGCAGGGGTGTAACCGGGGAGCTGTTTTTT
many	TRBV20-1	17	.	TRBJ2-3	CSARDPFYEWGTDTQYF	TGCAGTGCTAGAGATCCCTTTTATGAGTGGGGCACAGATACGCAGTATTTT
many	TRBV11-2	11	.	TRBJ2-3	CASSFGDTQYF	TGTGCCAGCAGCTTCGGAGATACGCAGTATTTT
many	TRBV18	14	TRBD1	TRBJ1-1	CASSPSRQGLEAFF	TGTGCCAGCTCACCGTCGCGACAGGGGCTTGAAGCTTTCTTT
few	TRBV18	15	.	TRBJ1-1	CASSRGGGEVTEAFF	TGTGCCAGCTCACGCGGAGGAGGGGAGGTCACTGAAGCTTTCTTT
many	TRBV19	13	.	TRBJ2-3	CASGSYVADTQYF	TGTGCCAGTGGCTCGTACGTCGCAGATACGCAGTATTTT
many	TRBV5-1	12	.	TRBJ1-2	CASSLEGYGYTF	TGCGCCAGCAGCTTGGAGGGATATGGCTACACCTTC
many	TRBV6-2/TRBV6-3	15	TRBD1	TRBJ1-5	CASSLSGGGNQPQHF	TGTGCCAGCAGTTTATCAGGGGGGGGGAATCAGCCCCAGCATTTT
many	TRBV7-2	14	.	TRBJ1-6	CASSLEASNSPLHF	TGTGCCAGCAGCTTAGAGGCCTCTAATTCACCCCTCCACTTT
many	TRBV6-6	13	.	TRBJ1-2	CASSSFANYGYTF	TGTGCCAGCAGTTCGTTTGCTAACTATGGCTACACCTTC
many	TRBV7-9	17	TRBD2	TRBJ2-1	CASSLVLTGGKYNEQFF	TGTGCCAGCAGCTTAGTTTTAACGGGAGGGAAATACAATGAGCAGTTCTTC
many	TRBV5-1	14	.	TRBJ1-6	CASSIDSFNSPLHF	TGCGCCAGCAGCATCGACAGTTTCAATTCACCCCTCCACTTT
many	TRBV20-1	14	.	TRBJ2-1	CSAQRGSSYNEQFF	TGCAGTGCTCAGAGGGGGAGCTCCTACAATGAGCAGTTCTTC
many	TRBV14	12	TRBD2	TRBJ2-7	CASSQVGRVTYF	TGTGCCAGCAGCCAAGTTGGGAGGGTAACTTACTTC
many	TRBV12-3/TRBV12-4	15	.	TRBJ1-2	CASSFRWQPGYGYTF	TGTGCCAGCAGTTTCAGGTGGCAGCCGGGCTATGGCTACACCTTC
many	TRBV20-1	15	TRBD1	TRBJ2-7	CSARDQDRDSSEQYF	TGCAGTGCTAGAGATCAGGACAGGGATAGTAGCGAGCAGTACTTC